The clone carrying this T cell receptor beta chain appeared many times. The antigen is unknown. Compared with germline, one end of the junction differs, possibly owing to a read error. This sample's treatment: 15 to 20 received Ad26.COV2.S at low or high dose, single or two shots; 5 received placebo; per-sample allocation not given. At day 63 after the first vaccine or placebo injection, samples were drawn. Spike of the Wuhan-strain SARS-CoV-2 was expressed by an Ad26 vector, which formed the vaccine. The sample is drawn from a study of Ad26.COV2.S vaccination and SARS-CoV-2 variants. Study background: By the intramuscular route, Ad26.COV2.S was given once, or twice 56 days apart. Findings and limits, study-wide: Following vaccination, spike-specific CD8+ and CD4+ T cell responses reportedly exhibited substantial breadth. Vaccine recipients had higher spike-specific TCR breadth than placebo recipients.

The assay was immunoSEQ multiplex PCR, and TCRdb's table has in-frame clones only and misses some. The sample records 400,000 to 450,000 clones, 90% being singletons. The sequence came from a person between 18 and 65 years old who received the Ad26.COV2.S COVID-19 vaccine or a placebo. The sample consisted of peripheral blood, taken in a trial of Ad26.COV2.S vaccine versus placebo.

CDR3 coding DNA: TGTGCCAGCAGCCTAGCGGACGGGGAGCTGTTTTTT. Amino acids: CASSLADGELFF. V is TRBV7-6 and J is TRBJ2-2; 7 bases agree with TRBD2. The germline V gene has CDR1 SGHVS and CDR2 FNYEAQ. The CDR3 covers 12 residues.